The T cell receptor beta chain described here comes from a study of blood T cell repertoires in COVID-19 (TCRdb year 2020). About the full investigation: Samples covering the acute and convalescent phases of COVID-19 were provided by collaborators in the United States, Italy and Spain. The prospective study material was composed of cDNA or gDNA derived from T cells, B-cell-depleted T cells, or PBMCs. Deeply sampled blood TCRbeta repertoires from subjects exposed to, actively infected with, or recovered from COVID-19 were included in the dataset. The repertoires were made available in a free public database intended to serve as a resource for research on the immune response to SARS-CoV-2. Samples came from the ongoing ImmuneRACE study (first 160 participants) plus 1,254 subjects from 6 global collaborators. The sample metadata nearly always contained a de-identified subject ID, COVID-19 status, age in years and sex. Where HLA class I and class II types were available, the types were taken from metadata supplied by the sample provider, not from assay-based typing. The paper's findings and limits, for the study overall: The quantity of clinical and demographic metadata differed by source and by participant and was supplied without curation.

Measured from the cysteine to the phenylalanine, the CDR3 is 14 residues long. The kept DNA is CDR3 alone, 42 bases in frame from the first base. The germline V gene (reference sequence) sets CDR1 to LNHDA and CDR2 to SQIVND. Unmatched junction bases come to 9, with V trimmed by 7 bases and J by 7 bases. TCRbeta CDR3 regions were amplified from genomic DNA using the immunoSEQ Assay, a bias-controlled multiplex PCR. The study's own analysis went as follows. The number of nucleated cells in each sample was estimated by amplification of reference gene primers within the assay. Sequence reads were collapsed and filtered to measure the absolute abundance of every unique TCRbeta CDR3 rearrangement. For each sample, productive Simpson clonality was calculated as the square root of Simpson's diversity index across productive rearrangements. Entries here come from immuneACCESS through TCRdb and include only in-frame sequences with V and J called. Some clones fail to appear in such tables; in the studies checked, an unresolved V gene covers under half of the shortfall, and the cause of the remainder is unknown. For V, J and clone size, that table is used; D and trimming come from the DNA. For this sample there are roughly 140,000 clones; roughly four fifths appear just once. 7% to 10% of the sample comes from the top ten.

Each collaborating institution followed its own protocols to collect whole blood in K2EDTA tubes. For TCRbeta analysis, collaborators shipped samples as frozen whole blood, isolated PBMCs, or DNA extracted from either of those sample types. On this clone itself: What antigen it recognizes has not been identified. No much larger clone exists at a distance of one base, and base qualities are not known.

This sequence was found in a human donor with acute or convalescent COVID-19. The donor label of this sample is uncertain. In this chain, TRBV19 is recombined with TRBJ1-2, and TRBD1 aligns with 10 junction nucleotides. Sequenced: peripheral blood. The CDR3: CASISGTGAGGYTF. The base sequence is TGTGCCAGTATTAGTGGGACAGGGGCTGGTGGCTACACCTTC.